This T cell receptor (beta chain) was identified in a study of shared clonotypes between healthy human individuals. CD45RO-negative, CCR7-positively selected cells formed the naive CD8 fraction, excluding terminally differentiated effector memory CD45RA+ cells. The method was immunoSEQ multiplex PCR; TCRdb's version includes in-frame clones alone and lacks a portion of them. This table holds millions of clones, just over 90% found once. Germline CDR1 is SGDLS and CDR2 is YYNGEE. The CDR3 extends over 15 amino acids. V shed 1 base and J 4 bases; nucleotides not matched to a gene: 0. Sequencing used naive CD8+ T cells from PBMCs. The V call is TRBV9, the J call TRBJ2-2; 11 bases agree with TRBD2. The receptor was isolated from a man aged 18 to 30 in good health. Some clones in this sample may be carry-over from other donors' samples. CDR3 sequence reads: CASSVLAGGTGELFF. The CDR3 bases are TGTGCCAGCAGCGTACTAGCGGGAGGCACCGGGGAGCTGTTTTTT.